The 7 T cell receptor beta chains reported below all come from one sample, sequenced in a study of T cells in Graves' hyperthyroidism and ophthalmopathy. RNA transcripts provided the source from which TCR beta CDR3 regions were amplified. The primer set for the first-round RT-PCR of the TCR CDR3 was HTBI. TCRdb ran MiXCR on the multiplex PCR reads and lists one entry per CDR3 protein. The data hold about 400,000 distinct CDR3 sequences, with approximately 13% observed a single time. Specimen: blood. These receptors were taken from a woman between 18 and 29 years old with Graves' hyperthyroidism.

This clonotype was observed many times. The rearrangement uses TRBV2 and TRBJ2-3; the match to TRBD1 covers 8 bases. The germline V gene has CDR1 SNHLY and CDR2 FYNNEI. The CDR3 consists of 15 residues. V dropped 6 bases and J dropped 3; count of bases not matched to a gene: 8. Here the CDR3 DNA reads TGTGCCAGCAGACCTCAGGGGGCTGGGACAGATACGCAGTATTTT. Its translation: CASRPQGAGTDTQYF.

Ten or more counts support this clonotype. V and J are TRBV29-1 and TRBJ2-3, with 12 bases that match TRBD2. Germline trimming cut 6 bases from V and 0 bases from J; bases unmatched to any gene: 13. This CDR3 is 18 amino acids long. Germline CDR1 is SQVTM and CDR2 is ANQGSEA. The CDR3 sequence is CSVAYTSGTSGSTDTQYF. The CDR3 DNA is TGCAGCGTCGCCTATACTTCCGGGACTAGCGGGAGCACAGATACGCAGTATTTT.

The V and J genes are TRBV5-1 and TRBJ2-5; TRBD1 agrees at 9 bases. V lost 0 bases to trimming and J lost 2 bases; unmatched junction nucleotides: 5. CDR3 length: 16 amino acids. CDR1 and CDR2 from the germline V gene are SGHRS and YFSETQ. CDR3 protein: CASSLGDRGSQETQYF. CDR3 bases: TGCGCCAGCAGCTTGGGTGACAGGGGGTCACAAGAGACCCAGTACTTC.

The sample holds many counts of this clonotype. CDR3 residues: CASRLDRGAGDTQYF. CDR3 DNA: TGTGCCAGCAGACTGGACAGGGGGGCAGGAGATACGCAGTATTTT. The chain has TRBV12-3 or TRBV12-4 and TRBJ2-3; 10 bases are a match to TRBD1. J was trimmed by 5 bases and V by 6 bases; bases with no gene match: 8. There are 15 residues in the CDR3.

This clonotype was detected only a few times. This chain links TRBV19 with TRBJ1-2; tentatively, D is TRBD1 (6 bases). CDR1 is LNHDA, CDR2 SQIVND, per germline (reference sequence). V was shortened by 5 bases and J by 7 bases, with 11 bases between the two germline ends. The CDR3 covers 12 residues. CDR3 protein: CASSPQQGGYTF. CDR3 coding DNA: TGTGCCAGTAGTCCACAACAGGGTGGCTACACCTTC.

This clonotype appeared a few times. CDR3 DNA sequence: TGTGCCAGCGGTCGGCTAGCGGGAATATATGAGCAGTTCTTC. This gives the protein CASGRLAGIYEQFF. The J gene is TRBJ2-1, the V gene TRBV19; 9 nucleotides match TRBD2. The CDR3 extends over 14 amino acids. Germline V gene sequence: CDR1 LNHDA, CDR2 SQIVND (reference sequence). V lost 9 bases to trimming and J lost 8 bases; unmatched junction nucleotides: 11.

This clonotype came up many times. V usage is TRBV3-1 and J usage is TRBJ1-2; tentative D call: TRBD1 (6 bases). Germline V CDR1 and CDR2: LGHDT, YNNKEL (reference sequence). V lost 0 bases and J 7 bases, leaving 12 bases between the germline ends. The CDR3 consists of 14 residues. DNA of the CDR3: TGTGCCAGCAGCCAAGAGCGGACAGCGATTGGCTACACCTTC. This translates into CASSQERTAIGYTF.